One and the same sample provided the 27 T cell receptor beta chains below, sequenced in a study of cytomegalovirus exposure and HLA in healthy donors. The PCR employed 60 Vbeta primers together with 13 Jbeta primers. This table comes from immunoSEQ multiplex PCR, and its TCRdb copy is limited to in-frame clones, with some not included. This sample yields some 220,000 clones, of which approximately 84% are seen a single time; about 0.25% belongs to the top ten. The material sequenced was PBMCs. These receptors originate from a girl aged 2-10 years in good health and CMV-seronegative.

J is TRBJ1-2 and V is TRBV11-2, with D maybe TRBD1 (6 bases). Germline-derived CDR1 and CDR2 are SGHAT and FQNNGV. V shed 4 bases and J shed 4 bases, with 13 bases lying between them. This CDR3 is 14 amino acids long. The CDR3, as DNA: TGTGCCAGCAGCTCCAAACAGGGCGGCTATGGCTACACCTTC. This translates into CASSSKQGGYGYTF.

This clone has a handful of counts. The chain uses TRBV7-9 and TRBJ2-1; possible D gene TRBD2, 5 bases. The length of the CDR3 is 13 residues. Trimming pared 3 bases from V and 6 bases from J, leaving 9 bases between. Looked up from germline, CDR1 is SEHNR and CDR2 is FQNEAQ (reference sequence). The CDR3 spells CASSFLRVNEQFF. In nucleotides, the CDR3 is TGTGCCAGCAGCTTCTTGAGGGTCAATGAGCAGTTCTTC.

V usage is TRBV6-5 and J usage is TRBJ1-3; D not certain. The CDR3 runs to 14 residues. V lost 5 bases and J 4 bases, leaving 12 bases between the germline ends. Germline V gene lookup returns CDR1 MNHEY and CDR2 SVGAGI. CDR3 protein: CASSPPGRGNTIYF. CDR3 DNA sequence: TGTGCCAGCAGTCCACCGGGGAGGGGAAACACCATATATTTT.

J is TRBJ2-7 and V is TRBV28, with 10 nucleotides matching TRBD1. Unmatched junction bases numbered 8, after V lost 7 bases and J lost 2 bases. The CDR3 runs 15 residues. CDR1 MDHEN and CDR2 SYDVKM come from the germline V gene. The CDR3: CASKIGGTGAYEQYF. The CDR3 bases are TGTGCCAGCAAAATTGGCGGGACAGGGGCCTACGAGCAGTACTTC. Looking up the rest from reference TRBV28 and TRBJ2-7 gives the full variable domain: DVKVTQSSRYLVKRTGEKVFLECVQDMDHENMFWYRQDPGLGLRLIYFSYDVKMKEKGDIPEGYSVSREKKERFSLILESASTNQTSMYLCASKIGGTGAYEQYFGPGTRLTVT.

The chain is built from TRBV9 and TRBJ1-2, with D perhaps matching TRBD1 (5 bases). CDR1 and CDR2 from the germline V gene are SGDLS and YYNGEE. Trimming removed 6 bases from V and 3 bases from J, with 15 bases in between. This CDR3 region has 14 residues. CDR3 amino acids: CASTFAGDDYGYTF. CDR3 sequence (DNA): TGTGCCAGCACCTTTGCGGGGGACGACTATGGCTACACCTTC.

The chain recombines TRBV5-8 with TRBJ1-2; 7 bases fit TRBD1. CDR3 size: 17 residues. Trimming at V came to 5 bases and at J to 4 bases, leaving 17 bases not matched to a gene. Germline V gene data show CDR1 as SGHTS and CDR2 as YDEGEE. The CDR3 protein is CASRPDLYRGGSYGYTF. The CDR3 DNA is TGTGCCAGCAGACCGGACCTATACAGGGGAGGCTCCTATGGCTACACCTTC.

This clone was found once. J is TRBJ1-4 and V is TRBV5-4; D might be TRBD1 (5 bases). The CDR3 spans 16 residues. V was cut by 4 bases and J by 0 bases, with 13 bases left in between. Germline CDR1 reads SGHNT; CDR2 reads YYREEE (reference sequence). CDR3 protein: CASSQDSKATNEKLFF. The CDR3 DNA reads as TGTGCCAGCAGCCAAGACAGCAAGGCAACTAATGAAAAACTGTTTTTT.

This clone is a singleton in its sample. At one of its ends the junction is not consistent with the germline gene, which may arise from a read error. The CDR3 region is CASSHSRNTEAFF. The CDR3 DNA sequence: TGTGCCAGCAGTCACTCGAGGAACACTGAAGCTTTCTTT. The chain has TRBV6-5 and TRBJ1-1, with D unclear. CDR1 MNHEY and CDR2 SVGAGI come from the germline V gene. The CDR3 consists of 13 residues.

The chain carries TRBV18 and TRBJ2-7; TRBD1 matches at 8 bases. Germline CDR1 and CDR2: KGHSH and LQKENI. The CDR3 is 15 residues long. V lost 3 bases and J lost 0; bases outside the gene matches: 4. CDR3 amino acids: CASSPLQGGSYEQYF. For the CDR3, the DNA is TGTGCCAGCTCACCGTTACAGGGGGGCTCCTACGAGCAGTACTTC.

The V call is TRBV2, the J call TRBJ2-7; 10 bases are shared with TRBD1. Germline V lookup: CDR1 SNHLY, CDR2 FYNNEI. The CDR3 is 15 amino acids. V dropped 2 bases and J dropped 3; count of bases not matched to a gene: 4. The CDR3 reads CASSERDRGIYEQYF. CDR3 DNA sequence: TGTGCCAGCAGTGAACGGGACAGGGGTATCTACGAGCAGTACTTC.

The chain uses TRBV19 and TRBJ2-1; TRBD2 is a possible D gene (7 bases). Germline V gene data show CDR1 as LNHDA and CDR2 as SQIVND (reference sequence). V was cut by 6 bases and J by 8 bases, with 20 bases left in between. There are 15 residues in the CDR3. The CDR3 protein is CASRTRRGLEYEQFF. CDR3 DNA sequence: TGTGCCAGTAGAACAAGGCGGGGGCTTGAGTATGAGCAGTTCTTC.

CDR3 nucleotide sequence: TGTGCCAGCAGCCCCTCGACAGGGACGGTTCGAGAAAAACTGTTTTTT. Residues: CASSPSTGTVREKLFF. The chain recombines TRBV5-6 with TRBJ1-4; 7 nucleotides line up with TRBD1. Germline-derived CDR1 and CDR2 are SGHDT and YYEEEE. J lost 8 bases, V lost 4 bases, and 14 bases had no gene match. The CDR3 runs 16 residues.

The chain recombines TRBV6-8 with TRBJ1-5; D uncertain. Germline CDR1 reads MNHGY; CDR2 reads SAAAGT. This CDR3 has 15 residues. Trimming removed 6 bases from V and 6 bases from J, with 18 bases in between. CDR3 sequence: CASRRTPRVRQPQHF. CDR3 bases: TGTGCCAGCAGGCGAACACCGCGGGTCCGTCAGCCCCAGCATTTT.

The rearrangement uses TRBV27 and TRBJ2-5; 14 nucleotides line up with TRBD2. V was pared by 5 bases and J by 4 bases, with 12 bases of the junction left unmatched. There are 18 residues in the CDR3. Germline CDR1 reads MNHEY; CDR2 reads SMNVEV (reference sequence). The CDR3 bases are TGTGCCAGCAGTCCTGGGACTAGCGGGGGCCGCGCACGAGAGACCCAGTACTTC. Amino acid sequence: CASSPGTSGGRARETQYF.

The J gene is TRBJ1-2, the V gene TRBV6-1; D unclear. The CDR3 runs to 11 residues. V was clipped by 7 bases and J by 3 bases, with 6 bases between them. Germline V gene lookup returns CDR1 MNHNS and CDR2 SASEGT. CDR3 residues: CASNNDYGYTF. DNA for the CDR3: TGTGCCAGCAATAATGACTATGGCTACACCTTC.

The rearrangement joins TRBV7-9 to TRBJ2-3, with D hard to call. CDR3 length equals 15 residues. Germline CDR1 is SEHNR and CDR2 is FQNEAQ (reference sequence). Deletions cut 5 bases from V and 5 bases from J, with 17 bases between. The CDR3 region has the DNA TGTGCCAGCAGCCAAGCGACCGCGACCGGAGATACGCAGTATTTT. Its protein is CASSQATATGDTQYF. Together with reference TRBV7-9 and TRBJ2-3, the CDR3 gives the full variable domain: DTGVSQNPRHKITKRGQNVTFRCDPISEHNRLYWYRQTLGQGPEFLTYFQNEAQLEKSRLLSDRFSAERPKGSFSTLEIQRTEQGDSAMYLCASSQATATGDTQYFGPGTRLTVL.

CDR3 sequence: CASSYPLTGGTDTQYF. The CDR3 bases are TGTGCCAGCAGTTACCCCTTGACAGGGGGCACAGATACGCAGTATTTT. The rearrangement links TRBV11-2 to TRBJ2-3, with 8 bases matching TRBD1. Germline-derived CDR1 and CDR2 are SGHAT and FQNNGV. The CDR3 is 16 amino acids. Unmatched junction bases numbered 9, after V lost 6 bases and J lost 1 base.

V usage is TRBV2 and J usage is TRBJ1-5; 8 bases are a match to TRBD1. Trimming at V came to 8 bases and at J to 5 bases, leaving 5 bases not matched to a gene. Looked up from germline, CDR1 is SNHLY and CDR2 is FYNNEI. CDR3 size: 13 residues. CDR3 bases: TGTGCCAGCCGGGACAGGCAGCATCAGCCCCAGCATTTT. It is translated as CASRDRQHQPQHF.

The rearrangement uses TRBV29-1 and TRBJ1-2; D gene ambiguous. This CDR3 region has 10 residues. In germline, CDR1 is SQVTM, CDR2 ANQGSEA. V shed 6 bases and J shed 5 bases, with 7 bases lying between them. As DNA, the CDR3 is TGCAGCGTCTCCAGGTATGGCTACACCTTC. It encodes CSVSRYGYTF.

This clone has only one observation. The DNA for the CDR3 is TGTGCCAGCAGACATCGCTTGACAGGGGGGAACACTGAAGCTTTCTTT. This translates into CASRHRLTGGNTEAFF. The V gene is TRBV25-1, the J gene TRBJ1-1; 9 bases match TRBD1. Germline V gene data show CDR1 as MGHDK and CDR2 as SYGVNS. Unmatched junction bases numbered 9, after V lost 6 bases and J lost 1 base. The length of the CDR3 is 16 residues.

The chain couples TRBV6-5 to TRBJ1-2; 9 nucleotides align to TRBD1. CDR1 is MNHEY, CDR2 SVGAGI, per germline. J was trimmed by 6 bases and V by 5 bases; bases with no gene match: 10. The CDR3 runs to 15 residues. The CDR3 sequence: CASSKQGAQDNGYTF. CDR3 sequence (DNA): TGTGCCAGCAGTAAACAGGGGGCGCAGGACAATGGCTACACCTTC.

V usage is TRBV15 and J usage is TRBJ1-1; tentative D call: TRBD1 (6 bases). The CDR3 extends over 13 amino acids. V lost 0 bases to trimming and J lost 5 bases, with 7 bases between them. Germline CDR1 LNHNV, CDR2 YYDKDF (reference sequence). The CDR3 region has the DNA TGTGCCACCAGCAGAGATCAGGGGACTGAAGCTTTCTTT. This codes for CATSRDQGTEAFF.

In the case of this clone: At one end, the junction sequence differs from germline, possibly due to a read error. The chain employs TRBV5-6 and TRBJ2-5; a weak D match, TRBD1 (6 bases). The CDR3 has 14 amino acids. Germline CDR1 and CDR2: SGHDT and YYEEEE. In DNA form, the CDR3 reads TGTGCCAGCAACTTGGGGGCTGGTGGTGAGACCCAGTACTTC. Translating it yields CASNLGAGGETQYF.

The gene calls are TRBV5-5 and TRBJ1-2; 7 nucleotides match TRBD1. The germline gives CDR1 SGHKS, CDR2 YYEKEE (reference sequence). This CDR3 region has 16 residues. V lost 4 bases to trimming and J lost 4 bases; unmatched junction nucleotides: 13. In DNA, the CDR3 is TGTGCCAGCAGCACCAGACAGGGAATCTCAACCTATGGCTACACCTTC. Amino acid sequence: CASSTRQGISTYGYTF.

The chain carries TRBV6-5 and TRBJ1-1, with D hard to call. CDR3 length equals 14 residues. CDR1 and CDR2 (germline): MNHEY, SVGAGI. The ends were cut back, 6 bases at V and 4 bases at J, with 15 bases in the middle. CDR3 loop: CASSPSGSATEAFF. CDR3 sequence (DNA): TGTGCCAGCAGCCCCTCCGGGAGCGCCACTGAAGCTTTCTTT.

Note on this clone: The identical CDR3 is also encoded by other nucleotide sequences in the sample. The chain carries TRBV7-3 and TRBJ1-1, with D tentatively TRBD1 (6 bases). Trimming removed 3 bases at V and 2 bases at J, with 7 bases between. Germline assignment: CDR1 SGHTA and CDR2 FQGTGA. The CDR3 spans 13 residues. The CDR3 DNA follows: TGTGCCAGCAGCTTGGGACAAAACACTGAAGCTTTCTTT. Residues: CASSLGQNTEAFF. The complete variable domain, with remaining parts taken from reference TRBV7-3 and TRBJ1-1, reads GAGVSQTPSNKVTEKGKYVELRCDPISGHTALYWYRQSLGQGPEFLIYFQGTGAADDSGLPNDRFFAVRPEGSVSTLKIQRTERGDSAVYLCASSLGQNTEAFFGQGTRLTVV.

The V and J genes are TRBV6-5 and TRBJ2-7; tentatively, D is TRBD2 (5 bases). Germline V CDR1 and CDR2: MNHEY, SVGAGI. The germline V and J ends were trimmed by 8 bases and 2 bases, with 13 bases remaining between them. The CDR3 contains 13 residues. As DNA, the CDR3 is TGTGCCAGCTGGCCAGCCGGGACCTACGAGCAGTACTTC. Protein sequence: CASWPAGTYEQYF.